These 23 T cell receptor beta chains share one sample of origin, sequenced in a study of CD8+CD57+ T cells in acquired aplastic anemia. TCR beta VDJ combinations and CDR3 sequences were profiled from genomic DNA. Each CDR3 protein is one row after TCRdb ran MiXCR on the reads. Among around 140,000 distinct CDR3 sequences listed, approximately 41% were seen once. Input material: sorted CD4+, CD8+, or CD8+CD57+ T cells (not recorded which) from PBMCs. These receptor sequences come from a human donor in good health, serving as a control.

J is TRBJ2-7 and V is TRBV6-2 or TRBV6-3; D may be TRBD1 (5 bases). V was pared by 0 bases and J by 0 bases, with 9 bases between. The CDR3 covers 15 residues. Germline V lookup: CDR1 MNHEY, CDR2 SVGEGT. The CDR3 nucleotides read TGTGCCAGCAGTTACTCGTACAGGACCTCCTACGAGCAGTACTTC. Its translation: CASSYSYRTSYEQYF.

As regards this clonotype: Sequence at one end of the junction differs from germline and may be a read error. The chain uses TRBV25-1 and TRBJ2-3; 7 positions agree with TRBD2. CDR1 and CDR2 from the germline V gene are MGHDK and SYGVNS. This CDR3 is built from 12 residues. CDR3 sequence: CASSQGGDTQYF. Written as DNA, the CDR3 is TGCGCCAGCAGTCAGGGAGGGGATACGCAGTATTTT.

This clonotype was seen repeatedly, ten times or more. The CDR3 loop reads CSASIGRGAPYYEQYF. The CDR3 nucleotides are TGCAGTGCTAGTATTGGAAGGGGAGCGCCCTACTACGAGCAGTACTTC. This sequence joins TRBV20-1 and TRBJ2-7, with D possibly called TRBD1 or TRBD2 (5 bases each). Trimming removed 3 bases from V and 3 bases from J, with 21 bases in between. The length of the CDR3 is 16 residues. The germline CDR1 and CDR2 sequences are DFQATT and SNEGSKA (reference sequence).

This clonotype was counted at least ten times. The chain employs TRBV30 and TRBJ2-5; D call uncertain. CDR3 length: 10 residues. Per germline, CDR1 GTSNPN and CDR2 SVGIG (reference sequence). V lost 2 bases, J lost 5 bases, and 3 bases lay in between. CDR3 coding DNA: TGTGCCTGGAGTCGGGAGACCCAGTACTTC. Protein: CAWSRETQYF.

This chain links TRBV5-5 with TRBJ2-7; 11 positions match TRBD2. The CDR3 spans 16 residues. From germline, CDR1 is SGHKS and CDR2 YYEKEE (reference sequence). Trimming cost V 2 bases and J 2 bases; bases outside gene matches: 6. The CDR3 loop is CASSFSSGGPPYEQYF. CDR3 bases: TGTGCCAGCAGCTTCTCTAGCGGGGGGCCCCCCTACGAGCAGTACTTC.

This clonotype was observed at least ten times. Here the CDR3 reads CSLISGTGDGYTF. CDR3 sequence (DNA): TGCAGTTTGATTTCCGGGACAGGGGATGGCTACACCTTC. The chain uses TRBV20-1 and TRBJ1-2; 10 bases agree with TRBD1. V lost 8 bases and J lost 6; bases outside the gene matches: 9. Germline CDR1 DFQATT, CDR2 SNEGSKA (reference sequence). There are 13 residues in the CDR3.

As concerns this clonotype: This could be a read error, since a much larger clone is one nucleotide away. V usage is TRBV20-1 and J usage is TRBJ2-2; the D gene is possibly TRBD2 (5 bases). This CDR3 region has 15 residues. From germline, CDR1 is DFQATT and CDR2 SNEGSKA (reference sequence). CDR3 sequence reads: CSARGEEGDTGELLF. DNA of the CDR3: TGCAGTGCTAGAGGGGAAGAGGGCGACACCGGGGAGCTGCTTTTT.

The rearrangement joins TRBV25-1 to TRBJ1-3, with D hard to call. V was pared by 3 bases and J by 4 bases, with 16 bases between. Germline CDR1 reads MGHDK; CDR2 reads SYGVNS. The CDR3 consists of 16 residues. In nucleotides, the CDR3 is TGTGCCAGCAGTGAGTCCCCCGGGGAGAGGGGAAACACCATATATTTT. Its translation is CASSESPGERGNTIYF.

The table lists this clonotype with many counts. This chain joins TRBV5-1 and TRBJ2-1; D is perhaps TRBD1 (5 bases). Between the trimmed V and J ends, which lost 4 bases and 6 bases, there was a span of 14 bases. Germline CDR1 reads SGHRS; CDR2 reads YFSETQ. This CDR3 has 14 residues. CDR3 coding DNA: TGCGCCAGCAGCGACCTCGACAGAGCCAATGAGCAGTTCTTC. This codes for CASSDLDRANEQFF.

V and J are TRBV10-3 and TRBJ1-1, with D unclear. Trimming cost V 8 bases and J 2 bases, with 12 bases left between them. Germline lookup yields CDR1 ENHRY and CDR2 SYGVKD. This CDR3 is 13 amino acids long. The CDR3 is CAIEREVNTEAFF. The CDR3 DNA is TGTGCCATCGAGAGGGAGGTAAACACTGAAGCTTTCTTT.

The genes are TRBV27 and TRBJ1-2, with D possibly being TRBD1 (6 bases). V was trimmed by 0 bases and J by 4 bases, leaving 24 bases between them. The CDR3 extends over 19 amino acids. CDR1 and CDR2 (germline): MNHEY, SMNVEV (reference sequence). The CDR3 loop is CASSLSGGRRGPILYGYTF. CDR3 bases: TGTGCCAGCAGTTTATCTGGTGGACGTCGGGGGCCTATCCTCTATGGCTACACCTTC.

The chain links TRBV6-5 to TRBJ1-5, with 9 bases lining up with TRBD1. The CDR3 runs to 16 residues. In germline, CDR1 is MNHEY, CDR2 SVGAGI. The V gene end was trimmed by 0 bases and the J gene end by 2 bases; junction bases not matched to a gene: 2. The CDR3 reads CASSYSGQGRNQPQHF. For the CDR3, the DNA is TGTGCCAGCAGTTACTCGGGACAGGGCCGCAATCAGCCCCAGCATTTT.

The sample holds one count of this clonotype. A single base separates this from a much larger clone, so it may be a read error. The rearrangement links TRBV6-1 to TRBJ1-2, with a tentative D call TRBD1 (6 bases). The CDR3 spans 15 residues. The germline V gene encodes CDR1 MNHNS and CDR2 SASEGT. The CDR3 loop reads CASSEGWDITYGYAF. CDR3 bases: TGTGCCAGCAGTGAAGGGTGGGACATAACCTATGGCTACGCCTTC.

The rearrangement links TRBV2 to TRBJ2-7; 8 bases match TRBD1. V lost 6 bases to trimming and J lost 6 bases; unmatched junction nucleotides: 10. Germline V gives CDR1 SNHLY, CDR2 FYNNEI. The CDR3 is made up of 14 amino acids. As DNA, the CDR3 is TGTGCCAGCAGCGGACGGACAGGGCTCTCCGAGCAGTACTTC. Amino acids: CASSGRTGLSEQYF. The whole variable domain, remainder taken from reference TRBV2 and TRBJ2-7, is EPEVTQTPSHQVTQMGQEVILRCVPISNHLYFYWYRQILGQKVEFLVSFYNNEISEKSEIFDDQFSVERPDGSNFTLKIRSTKLEDSAMYFCASSGRTGLSEQYFGPGTRLTVT.

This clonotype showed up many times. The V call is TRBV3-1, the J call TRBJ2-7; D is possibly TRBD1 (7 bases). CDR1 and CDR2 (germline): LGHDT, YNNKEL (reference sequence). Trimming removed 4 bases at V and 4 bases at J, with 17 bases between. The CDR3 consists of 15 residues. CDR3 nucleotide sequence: TGTGCCAGCAGCCTAAGAGGAGGGGGCGCATACGAGCAGTACTTC. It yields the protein CASSLRGGGAYEQYF.

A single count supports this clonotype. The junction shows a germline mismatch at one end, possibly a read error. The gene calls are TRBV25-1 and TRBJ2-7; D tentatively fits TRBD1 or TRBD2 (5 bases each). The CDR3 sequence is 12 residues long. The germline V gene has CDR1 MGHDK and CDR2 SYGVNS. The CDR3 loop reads CATGTTSYEQCF. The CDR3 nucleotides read TGTGCCACCGGGACGACCTCCTACGAGCAGTGCTTC.

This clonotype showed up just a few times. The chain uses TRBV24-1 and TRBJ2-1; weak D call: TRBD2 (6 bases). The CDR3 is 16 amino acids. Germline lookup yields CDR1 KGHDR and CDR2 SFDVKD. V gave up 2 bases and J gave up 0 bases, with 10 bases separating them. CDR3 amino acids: CATSDSSGASYNEQFF. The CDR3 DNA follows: TGTGCCACCAGTGATTCTTCGGGAGCCTCCTACAATGAGCAGTTCTTC.

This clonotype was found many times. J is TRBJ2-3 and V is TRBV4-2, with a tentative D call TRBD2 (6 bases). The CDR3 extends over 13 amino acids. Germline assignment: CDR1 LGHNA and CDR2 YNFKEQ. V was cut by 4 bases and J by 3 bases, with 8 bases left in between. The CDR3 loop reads CASSRGTTDTQYF. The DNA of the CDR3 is TGTGCCAGCAGCCGAGGGACTACAGATACGCAGTATTTT.

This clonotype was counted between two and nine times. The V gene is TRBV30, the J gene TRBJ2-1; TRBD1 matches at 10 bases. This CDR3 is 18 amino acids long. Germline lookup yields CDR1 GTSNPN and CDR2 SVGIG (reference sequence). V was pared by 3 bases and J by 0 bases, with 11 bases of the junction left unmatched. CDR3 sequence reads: CAWRGDRGLQSSYNEQFF. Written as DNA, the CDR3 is TGTGCCTGGAGGGGGGACAGGGGACTTCAAAGCTCCTACAATGAGCAGTTCTTC.

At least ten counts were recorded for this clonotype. The CDR3 spells CASSERSGYQETQYF. Here the CDR3 DNA reads TGTGCCAGCAGTGAAAGATCGGGTTACCAAGAGACCCAGTACTTC. This sequence joins TRBV2 and TRBJ2-5; D ambiguous. Trimming took 2 bases from V and 0 from J, leaving 10 bases between them. The V gene's germline CDR1 is SNHLY and CDR2 FYNNEI. The CDR3 is 15 residues long.

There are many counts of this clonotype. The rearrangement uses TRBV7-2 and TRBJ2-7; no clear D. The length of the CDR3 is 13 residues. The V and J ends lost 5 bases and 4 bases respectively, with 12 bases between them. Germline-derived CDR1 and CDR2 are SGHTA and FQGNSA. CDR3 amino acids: CASSQSPRYEQYF. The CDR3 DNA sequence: TGTGCCAGCAGCCAATCACCCCGATACGAGCAGTACTTC.

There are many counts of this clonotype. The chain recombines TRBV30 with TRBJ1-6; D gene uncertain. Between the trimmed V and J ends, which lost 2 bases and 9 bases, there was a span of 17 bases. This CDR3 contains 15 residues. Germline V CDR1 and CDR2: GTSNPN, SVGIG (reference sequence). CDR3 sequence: CAWSPMGTQGSPLHF. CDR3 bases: TGTGCCTGGAGTCCGATGGGCACACAAGGTTCACCCCTCCACTTT.

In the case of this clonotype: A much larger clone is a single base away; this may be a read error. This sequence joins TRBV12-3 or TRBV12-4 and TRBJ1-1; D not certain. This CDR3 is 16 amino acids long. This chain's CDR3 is CPSSPGNSYMNTEAFF. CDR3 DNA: TGTCCCAGCAGTCCCGGCAACAGTTACATGAACACTGAAGCTTTCTTT.